The subject of this entry is one T cell receptor beta chain. The data derive from a study of identical twins' blood T cells. CDR3 size: 14 residues. Unmatched junction bases numbered 7, after V lost 6 bases and J lost 6 bases. Germline assignment: CDR1 SNHLY and CDR2 FYNNEI. TCR cDNA libraries were made from RNA using a previously described, modified protocol. Sample barcodes were added at both library ends during cDNA synthesis. TCRdb independently ran MiXCR on the 5' RACE reads; one entry per CDR3 protein. The sample shows 950 to 1,500 distinct CDR3 sequences, over 70% of them seen only once. Donors were six healthy women in three monozygous twin pairs.

J is TRBJ1-5 and V is TRBV2; TRBD1 matches 8 bases. Sequencing used PBMCs. This receptor was obtained from a woman between 18 and 55 years old in good health. The CDR3, as DNA: TGTGCCAGCAGATTCAGGGGGCGAAGTCAGCCCCAGCATTTT. Encoded protein: CASRFRGRSQPQHF.